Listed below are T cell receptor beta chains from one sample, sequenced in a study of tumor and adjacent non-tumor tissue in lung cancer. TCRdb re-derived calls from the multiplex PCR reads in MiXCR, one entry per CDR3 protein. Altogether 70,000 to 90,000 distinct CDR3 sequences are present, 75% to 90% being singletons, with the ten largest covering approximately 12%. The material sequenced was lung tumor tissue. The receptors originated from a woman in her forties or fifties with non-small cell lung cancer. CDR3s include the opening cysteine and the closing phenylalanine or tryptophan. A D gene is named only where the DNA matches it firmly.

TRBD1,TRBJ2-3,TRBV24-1,CATSGTGETDTQYF
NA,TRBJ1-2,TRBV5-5,CASNLVSSQNHGYTF
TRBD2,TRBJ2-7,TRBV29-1,CSVEGTTSNEQYF
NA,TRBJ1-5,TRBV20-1,CSARNLTGDNQPQHF
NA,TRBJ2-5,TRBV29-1,CSVEYPEGQETQNF
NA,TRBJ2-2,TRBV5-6,CTSGLGRNTGELLF
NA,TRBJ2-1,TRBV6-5,CTSSVRAGGLSEQFF
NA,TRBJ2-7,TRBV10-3,CAITGRAYEQHF
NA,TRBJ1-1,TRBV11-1,CASEFRDRVTEAFF
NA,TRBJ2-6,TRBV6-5,CASRYTSFSGTNVLTF
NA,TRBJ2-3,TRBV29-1,CRVPGHGTDTRYF
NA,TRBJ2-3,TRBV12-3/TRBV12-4,CASYPNPITDTQYF
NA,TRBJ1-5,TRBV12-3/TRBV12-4,CASTQRSNKPQHF
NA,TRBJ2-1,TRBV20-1,CSARVLTGVSNEQFF
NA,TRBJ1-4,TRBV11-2,CASAAQFGDEKLFF
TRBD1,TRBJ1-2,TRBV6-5,CASRSNRGNYGYSF
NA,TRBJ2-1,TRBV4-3,CASCQGEGGEHFF
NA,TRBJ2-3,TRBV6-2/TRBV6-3,CASNYSEGSALYF
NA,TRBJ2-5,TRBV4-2,CASGQVYGRGETQYF
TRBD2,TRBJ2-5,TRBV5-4,CASSSGTNGNLQETQCF
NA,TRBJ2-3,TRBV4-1,CASSESERPAGTQYF
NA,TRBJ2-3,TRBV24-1,CATSDITDTSTDTQYF
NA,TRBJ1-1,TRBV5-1,CASSPTITGRNTEAFF
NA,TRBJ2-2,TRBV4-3,CANSRERSVGTGELFF
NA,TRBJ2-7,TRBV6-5,CAGRTQDSAYKQYF
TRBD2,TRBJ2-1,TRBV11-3,CASSLSGSTSKDNEHFF
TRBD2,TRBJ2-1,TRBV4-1,CVSSQAWSSGSTNEQFF
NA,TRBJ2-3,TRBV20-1,CSAGGHGTSGTTDTQYF